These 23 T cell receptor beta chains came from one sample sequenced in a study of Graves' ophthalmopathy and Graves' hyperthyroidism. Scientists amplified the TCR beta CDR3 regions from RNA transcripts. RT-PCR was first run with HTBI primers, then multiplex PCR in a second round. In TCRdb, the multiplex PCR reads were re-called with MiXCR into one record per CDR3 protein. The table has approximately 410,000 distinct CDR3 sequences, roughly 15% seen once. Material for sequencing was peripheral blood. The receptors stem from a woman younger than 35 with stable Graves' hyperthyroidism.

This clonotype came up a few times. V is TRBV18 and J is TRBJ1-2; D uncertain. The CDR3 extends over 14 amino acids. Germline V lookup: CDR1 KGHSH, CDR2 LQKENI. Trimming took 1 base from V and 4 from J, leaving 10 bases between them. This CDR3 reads CASSPLAEGYGYTF. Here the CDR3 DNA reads TGTGCCAGCTCACCACTGGCTGAAGGCTATGGCTACACCTTC.

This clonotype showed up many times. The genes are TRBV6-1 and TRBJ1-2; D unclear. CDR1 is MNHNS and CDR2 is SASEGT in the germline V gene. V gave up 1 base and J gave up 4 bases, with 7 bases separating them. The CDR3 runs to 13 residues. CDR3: CASSEEGSYGYTF. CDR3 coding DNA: TGTGCCAGCAGTGAAGAAGGGTCCTATGGCTACACCTTC.

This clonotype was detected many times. The CDR3 protein is CASSHARFYGYTF. The CDR3 DNA is TGTGCCAGCAGTCACGCCCGGTTCTATGGCTACACCTTC. This chain links TRBV12-3 or TRBV12-4 with TRBJ1-2; D gene unclear. V was pared by 5 bases and J by 4 bases, with 11 bases between. The CDR3 sequence is 13 residues long.

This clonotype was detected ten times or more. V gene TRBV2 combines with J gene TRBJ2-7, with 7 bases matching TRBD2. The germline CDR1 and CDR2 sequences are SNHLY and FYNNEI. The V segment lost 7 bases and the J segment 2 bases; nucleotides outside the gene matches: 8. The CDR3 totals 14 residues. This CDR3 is CASKDKRGAYEQYF. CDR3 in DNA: TGTGCCAGCAAGGATAAGCGGGGAGCCTACGAGCAGTACTTC. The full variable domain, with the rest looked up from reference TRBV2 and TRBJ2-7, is EPEVTQTPSHQVTQMGQEVILRCVPISNHLYFYWYRQILGQKVEFLVSFYNNEISEKSEIFDDQFSVERPDGSNFTLKIRSTKLEDSAMYFCASKDKRGAYEQYFGPGTRLTVT.

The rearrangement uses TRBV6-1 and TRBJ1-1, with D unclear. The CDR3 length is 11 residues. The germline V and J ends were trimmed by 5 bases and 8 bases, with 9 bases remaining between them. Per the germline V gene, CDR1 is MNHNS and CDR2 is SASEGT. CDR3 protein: CASSPALEAFF. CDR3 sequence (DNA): TGTGCCAGCAGTCCAGCTCTGGAAGCTTTCTTT.

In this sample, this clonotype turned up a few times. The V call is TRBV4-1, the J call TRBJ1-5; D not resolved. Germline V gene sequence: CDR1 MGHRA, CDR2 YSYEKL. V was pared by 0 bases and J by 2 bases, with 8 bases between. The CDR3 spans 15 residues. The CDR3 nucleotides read TGCGCCAGCAGCCAAGACAACCAGGGCAATCAGCCCCAGCATTTT. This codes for CASSQDNQGNQPQHF.

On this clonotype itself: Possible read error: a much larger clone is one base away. This chain's CDR3 is CASSFVDRNTEASF. Here the CDR3 DNA reads TGTGCCAGCAGCTTCGTGGACAGAAACACTGAAGCTTCCTTT. V is TRBV5-8 and J is TRBJ1-1; perhaps TRBD1 as D (6 bases). This CDR3 comprises 14 residues. Germline CDR1 SGHTS, CDR2 YDEGEE.

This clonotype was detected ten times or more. CDR3 DNA sequence: TGTGCCAGCAGTCCACTAGCGGGGGTAAACAACGAGCAGTACTTC. It encodes CASSPLAGVNNEQYF. The genes are TRBV2 and TRBJ2-7; TRBD2 agrees at 11 bases. Per germline, CDR1 SNHLY and CDR2 FYNNEI. The CDR3 has 15 residues. V dropped 5 bases and J dropped 5; count of bases not matched to a gene: 8.

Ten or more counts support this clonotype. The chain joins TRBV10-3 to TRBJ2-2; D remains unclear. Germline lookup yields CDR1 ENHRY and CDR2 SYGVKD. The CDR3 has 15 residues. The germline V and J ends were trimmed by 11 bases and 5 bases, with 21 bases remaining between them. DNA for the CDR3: TGTGCCCTCAAGGGCGGTACTTTCGGGACCGGGGAGCTGTTTTTT. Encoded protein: CALKGGTFGTGELFF.

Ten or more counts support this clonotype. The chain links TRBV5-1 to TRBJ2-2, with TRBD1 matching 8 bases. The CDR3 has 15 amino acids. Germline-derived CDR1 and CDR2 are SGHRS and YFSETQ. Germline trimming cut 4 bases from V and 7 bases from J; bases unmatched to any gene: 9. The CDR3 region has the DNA TGCGCCAGCAGCACCAGTGGACAGGGTGGCGGGGAGCTGTTTTTT. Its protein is CASSTSGQGGGELFF. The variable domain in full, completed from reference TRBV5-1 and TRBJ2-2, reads KAGVTQTPRYLIKTRGQQVTLSCSPISGHRSVSWYQQTPGQGLQFLFEYFSETQRNKGNFPGRFSGRQFSNSRSEMNVSTLELGDSALYLCASSTSGQGGGELFFGEGSRLTVL.

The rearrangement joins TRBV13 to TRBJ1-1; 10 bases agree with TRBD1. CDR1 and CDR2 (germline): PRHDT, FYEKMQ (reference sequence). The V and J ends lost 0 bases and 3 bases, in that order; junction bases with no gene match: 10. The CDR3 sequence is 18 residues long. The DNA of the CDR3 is TGTGCCAGCAGCTTAGGTTCCTCAGTCGACAGGGGGCACACTGAAGCTTTCTTT. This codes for CASSLGSSVDRGHTEAFF.

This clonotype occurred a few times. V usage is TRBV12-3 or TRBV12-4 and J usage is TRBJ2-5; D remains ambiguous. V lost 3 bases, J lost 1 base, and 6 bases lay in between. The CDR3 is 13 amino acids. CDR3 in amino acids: CASSLSGQETQYF. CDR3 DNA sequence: TGTGCCAGCAGTTTGTCAGGCCAAGAGACCCAGTACTTC.

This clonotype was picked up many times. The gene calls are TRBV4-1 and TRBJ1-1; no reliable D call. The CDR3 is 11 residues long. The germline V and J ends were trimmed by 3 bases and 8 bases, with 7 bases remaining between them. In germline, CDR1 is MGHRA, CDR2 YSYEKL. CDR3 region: CASSQTTEAFF. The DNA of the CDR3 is TGCGCCAGCAGCCAGACCACCGAAGCTTTCTTT.

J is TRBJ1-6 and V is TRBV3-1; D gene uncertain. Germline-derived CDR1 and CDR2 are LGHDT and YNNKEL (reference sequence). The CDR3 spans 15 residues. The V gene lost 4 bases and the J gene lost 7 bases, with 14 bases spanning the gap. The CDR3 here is CASSPTPGTNSPLHF. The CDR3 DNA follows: TGTGCCAGCAGCCCTACGCCGGGTACAAATTCACCCCTCCACTTT.

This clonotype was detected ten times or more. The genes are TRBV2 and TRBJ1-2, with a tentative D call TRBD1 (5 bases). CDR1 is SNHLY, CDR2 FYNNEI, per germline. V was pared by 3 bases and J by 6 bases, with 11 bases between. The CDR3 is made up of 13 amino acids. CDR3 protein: CASSENVRDGYTF. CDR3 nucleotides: TGTGCCAGCAGTGAGAATGTCAGGGATGGCTACACCTTC. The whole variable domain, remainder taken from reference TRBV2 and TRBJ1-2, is EPEVTQTPSHQVTQMGQEVILRCVPISNHLYFYWYRQILGQKVEFLVSFYNNEISEKSEIFDDQFSVERPDGSNFTLKIRSTKLEDSAMYFCASSENVRDGYTFGSGTRLTVV.

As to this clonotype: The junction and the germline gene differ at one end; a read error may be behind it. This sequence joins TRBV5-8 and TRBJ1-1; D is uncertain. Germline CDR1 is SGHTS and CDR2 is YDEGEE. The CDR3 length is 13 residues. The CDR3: CASSSTQNTEACF. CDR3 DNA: TGTGCCAGCAGCTCTACACAGAACACTGAAGCTTGCTTT.

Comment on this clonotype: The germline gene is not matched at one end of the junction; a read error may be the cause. This CDR3 is CASSMDRGYEQYF. As DNA, the CDR3 is TGTGCCAGCAGTATGGACAGGGGATACGAGCAATACTTC. The rearrangement joins TRBV6-1 to TRBJ2-7; 9 bases are shared with TRBD1. The CDR3 consists of 13 residues. Germline values: CDR1 MNHNS, CDR2 SASEGT.

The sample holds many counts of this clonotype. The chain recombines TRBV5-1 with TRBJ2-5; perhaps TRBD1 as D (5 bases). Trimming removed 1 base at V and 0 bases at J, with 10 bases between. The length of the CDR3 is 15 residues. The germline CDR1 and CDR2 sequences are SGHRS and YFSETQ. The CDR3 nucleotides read TGCGCCAGCAGCTTGCAGGGTCGGTACCAAGAGACCCAGTACTTC. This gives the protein CASSLQGRYQETQYF.

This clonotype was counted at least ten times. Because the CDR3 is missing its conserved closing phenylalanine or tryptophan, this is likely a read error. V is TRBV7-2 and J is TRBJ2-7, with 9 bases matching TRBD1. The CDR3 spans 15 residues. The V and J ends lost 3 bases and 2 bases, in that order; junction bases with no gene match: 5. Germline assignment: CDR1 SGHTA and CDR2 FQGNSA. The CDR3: CASSFSRDRAYEQYL. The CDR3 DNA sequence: TGTGCCAGCAGCTTCTCCCGGGACAGGGCCTACGAGCAGTACCTC.

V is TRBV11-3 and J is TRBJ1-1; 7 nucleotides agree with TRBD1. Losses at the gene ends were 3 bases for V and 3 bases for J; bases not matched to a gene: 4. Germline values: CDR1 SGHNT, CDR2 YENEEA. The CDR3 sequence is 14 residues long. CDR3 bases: TGTGCCAGCAGCTTGACAGGGTCGGACACTGAAGCTTTCTTT. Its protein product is CASSLTGSDTEAFF.

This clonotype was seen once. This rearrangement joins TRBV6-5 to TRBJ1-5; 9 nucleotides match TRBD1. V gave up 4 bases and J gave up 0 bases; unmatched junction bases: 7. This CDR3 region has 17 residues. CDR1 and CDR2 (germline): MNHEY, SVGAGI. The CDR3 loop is CASSSGTGSLSNQPQHF. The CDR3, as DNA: TGTGCCAGCAGTTCCGGGACAGGGAGTCTTAGCAATCAGCCCCAGCATTTT.

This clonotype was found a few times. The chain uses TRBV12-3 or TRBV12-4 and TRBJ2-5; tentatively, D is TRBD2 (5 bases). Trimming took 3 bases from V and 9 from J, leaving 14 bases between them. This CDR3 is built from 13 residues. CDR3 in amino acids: CASSLDSAPAQYF. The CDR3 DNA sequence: TGTGCCAGCAGTTTGGATAGCGCGCCGGCCCAGTACTTC.

CDR3 nucleotides: TGTGCCAGCAGCTTAGGGCAGGGGCCATTCGGCGAGCAGTACTTC. Its translation: CASSLGQGPFGEQYF. The chain couples TRBV11-1 to TRBJ2-7; D is possibly TRBD1 (6 bases). CDR3 length: 15 residues. Between the trimmed V and J ends, which lost 1 base and 6 bases, there was a span of 16 bases. Germline loops: CDR1 SGHAT, CDR2 FQDESV (reference sequence).